This TCR beta chain was retrieved from a study of Graves' ophthalmopathy and Graves' hyperthyroidism. Study-wide background: Investigators collected peripheral blood at initial diagnosis, before any treatment was given.

As the template, RNA transcripts were used to amplify TCR beta CDR3 regions. The first round was an RT-PCR with HTBI primers, and the second round was a multiplex PCR. TCRdb called the multiplex PCR reads again in MiXCR, with one record for every CDR3 protein. The profile shows 350,000 to 450,000 distinct CDR3 sequences, around 16% of them singletons. This clonotype was found many times. Its antigen remains unknown. Study observations and caveats: Ophthalmopathy progression prediction by the model yielded a sensitivity of approximately 68% and a specificity of 72.22%.

Germline values: CDR1 MNHEY, CDR2 SVGAGI. This CDR3 has 15 residues. The germline V and J ends were trimmed by 0 bases and 2 bases, with 11 bases remaining between them. Orbital computed tomography and thyroid ultrasound, along with TRAb, serum thyroxine and clinical symptoms, underpinned diagnosis. The source of this sequence is a woman between 18 and 29 years old with Graves' ophthalmopathy. This chain links TRBV6-5 with TRBJ2-7; tentatively, D is TRBD2 (6 bases). The sequencing sample was made of peripheral blood. The CDR3 loop is CASSYSRGFTYEQYF. The CDR3 bases are TGTGCCAGCAGTTACTCGCGGGGCTTCACCTACGAGCAGTACTTC.